Given below is one TCR beta chain in context. Trimming left V 1 base short and J 3 bases short, with 12 bases between. Germline V gene data show CDR1 as SGHTA and CDR2 as FQGNSA. This CDR3 has 15 amino acids. This sample stems from a study of blood T cell repertoires in COVID-19. Study at large: Material from acute and convalescent COVID-19 was sourced from the United States, Italy and Spain. PBMCs, B-cell-depleted T cells, or T cells provided the cDNA or gDNA that made up the material.

As handled by the study authors: The assay estimated nucleated cells by amplifying reference gene primers. The data were produced by immunoSEQ multiplex PCR, yet TCRdb's version contains in-frame clones alone and is incomplete. V, J and clone size derive from that table, while D and trimming were established from the DNA sequence. Of about 130,000 clones listed, about 86% are singletons. The receptor comes from a woman aged 45 to 65 who had recovered from COVID-19. Input material: peripheral blood. The chain carries TRBV7-2 and TRBJ1-2; D is possibly TRBD1 (5 bases). In DNA form, the CDR3 reads TGTGCCAGCAGCTTAGAGCGCAGGGCCCACTATGGCTACACCTTC. Its translation is CASSLERRAHYGYTF.